The TCR beta chain described here comes from a study of PD-L1 blockade in urothelial cancer. Sample time point: pretreatment peripheral blood. Per the germline V gene, CDR1 is SGHDT and CDR2 is YYEEEE. This CDR3 spans 16 amino acids. Measured with immunoSEQ multiplex PCR; TCRdb has only the in-frame clones, and not every one. The data contain approximately 52,000 clones, 85% of them singletons. The source of this sequence is a man aged 70 or older with urothelial cancer. J is TRBJ2-5 and V is TRBV5-6, with 7 bases matching TRBD1. The end of the DNA is better explained by TRBJ2-7, so the J call may be wrong. The sample consisted of PBMCs, taken around atezolizumab (anti-PD-L1) treatment. Written as DNA, the CDR3 is TGTGCCAGCAGCCCCTCTGACAGGGCCCCTCCCTACGAGCAGTACTTC. Translating gives CASSPSDRAPPYEQYF.